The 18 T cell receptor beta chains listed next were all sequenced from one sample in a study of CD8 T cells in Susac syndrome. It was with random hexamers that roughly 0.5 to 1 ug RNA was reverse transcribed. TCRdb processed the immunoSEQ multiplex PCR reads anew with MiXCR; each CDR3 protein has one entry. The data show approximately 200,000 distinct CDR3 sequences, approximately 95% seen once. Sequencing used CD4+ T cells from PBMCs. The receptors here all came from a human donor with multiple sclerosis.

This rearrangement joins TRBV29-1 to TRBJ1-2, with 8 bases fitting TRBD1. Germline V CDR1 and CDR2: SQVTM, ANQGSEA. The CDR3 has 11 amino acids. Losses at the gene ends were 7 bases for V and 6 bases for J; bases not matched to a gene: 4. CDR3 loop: CSGGQDNGYTF. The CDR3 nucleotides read TGCAGCGGGGGACAGGATAATGGCTACACCTTC.

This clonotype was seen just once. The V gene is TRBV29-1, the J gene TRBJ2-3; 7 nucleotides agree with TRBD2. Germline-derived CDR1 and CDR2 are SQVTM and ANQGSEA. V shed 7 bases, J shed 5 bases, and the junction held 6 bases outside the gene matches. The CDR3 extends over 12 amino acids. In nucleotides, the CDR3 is TGCAGCGCTGGGACTACACAAGATACGCAGTATTTT. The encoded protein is CSAGTTQDTQYF.

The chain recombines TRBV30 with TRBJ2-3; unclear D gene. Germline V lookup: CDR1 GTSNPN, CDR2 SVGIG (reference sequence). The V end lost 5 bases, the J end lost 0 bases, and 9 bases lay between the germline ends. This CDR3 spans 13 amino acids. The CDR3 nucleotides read TGTGCCTGGGACGGACCTAGCACAGATACGCAGTATTTT. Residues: CAWDGPSTDTQYF. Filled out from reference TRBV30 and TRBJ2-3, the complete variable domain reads SQTIHQWPATLVQPVGSPLSLECTVEGTSNPNLYWYRQAAGRGLQLLFYSVGIGQISSEVPQNLSASRPQDRQFILSSKKLLLSDSGFYLCAWDGPSTDTQYFGPGTRLTVL.

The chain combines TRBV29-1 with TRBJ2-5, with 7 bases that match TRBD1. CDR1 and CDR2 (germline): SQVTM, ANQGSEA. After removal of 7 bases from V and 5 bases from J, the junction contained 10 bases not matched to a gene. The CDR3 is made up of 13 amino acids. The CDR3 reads CSAGQGDRETQYF. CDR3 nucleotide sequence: TGCAGCGCTGGGCAGGGGGATCGGGAGACCCAGTACTTC.

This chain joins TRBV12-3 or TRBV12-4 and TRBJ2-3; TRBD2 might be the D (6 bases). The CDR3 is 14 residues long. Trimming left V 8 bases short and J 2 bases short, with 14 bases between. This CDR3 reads CASREHVSTDTQYF. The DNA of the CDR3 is TGTGCCAGCCGGGAGCACGTATCCACAGATACGCAGTATTTT.

The CDR3 coding sequence is TGTGCCTGGGGGTACAGGGAGGGGGAAAAACTGTTTTTT. This translates into CAWGYREGEKLFF. The rearrangement uses TRBV30 and TRBJ1-4, with D possibly matching TRBD1 (6 bases). The CDR3 consists of 13 residues. Germline V gives CDR1 GTSNPN, CDR2 SVGIG (reference sequence). Trimming took 5 bases from V and 8 from J, leaving 15 bases between them.

The DNA of the CDR3 is TGTGCCAGCAGTTTAAAGGTTAATGAAAAACTGTTTTTT. Amino acids: CASSLKVNEKLFF. The J gene is TRBJ1-4, the V gene TRBV27; D remains unclear. The germline V gene encodes CDR1 MNHEY and CDR2 SMNVEV (reference sequence). Trimming cost V 2 bases and J 4 bases, with 5 bases left between them. This CDR3 contains 13 residues.

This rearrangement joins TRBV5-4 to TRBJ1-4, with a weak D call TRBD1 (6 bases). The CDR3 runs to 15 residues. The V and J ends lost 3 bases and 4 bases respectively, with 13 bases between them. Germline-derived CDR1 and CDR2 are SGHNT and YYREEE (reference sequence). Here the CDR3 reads CASSSKGEFNEKLFF. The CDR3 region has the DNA TGTGCCAGCAGCTCGAAGGGGGAATTTAATGAAAAACTGTTTTTT.

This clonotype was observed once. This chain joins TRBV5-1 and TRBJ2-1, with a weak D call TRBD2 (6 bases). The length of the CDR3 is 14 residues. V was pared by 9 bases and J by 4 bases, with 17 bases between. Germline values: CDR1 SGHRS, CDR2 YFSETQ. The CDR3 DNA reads TGCGCCACCGCCGATGGGGGAGGATACAATGAGCAGTTCTTC. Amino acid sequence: CATADGGGYNEQFF.

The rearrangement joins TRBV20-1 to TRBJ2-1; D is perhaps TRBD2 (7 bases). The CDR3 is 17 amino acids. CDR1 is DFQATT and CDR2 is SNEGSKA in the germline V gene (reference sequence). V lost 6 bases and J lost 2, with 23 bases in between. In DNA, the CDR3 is TGCAGTGCCCACGGGGGGCGCCTTACACTCGCCTACAATGAGCAGTTCTTC. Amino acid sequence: CSAHGGRLTLAYNEQFF.

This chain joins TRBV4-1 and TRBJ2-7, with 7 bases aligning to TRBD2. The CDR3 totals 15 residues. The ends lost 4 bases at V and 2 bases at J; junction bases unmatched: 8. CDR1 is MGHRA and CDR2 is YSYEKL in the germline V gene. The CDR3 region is CASSPERGPTYEQYF. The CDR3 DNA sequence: TGCGCCAGCAGCCCAGAGCGGGGTCCTACCTACGAGCAGTACTTC.

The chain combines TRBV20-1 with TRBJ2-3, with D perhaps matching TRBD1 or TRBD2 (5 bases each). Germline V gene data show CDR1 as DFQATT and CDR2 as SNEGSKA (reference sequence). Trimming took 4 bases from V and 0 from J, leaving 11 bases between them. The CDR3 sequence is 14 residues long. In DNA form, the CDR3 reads TGCAGTGCTAAGGGGAGATCAAGCACAGATACGCAGTATTTT. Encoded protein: CSAKGRSSTDTQYF.

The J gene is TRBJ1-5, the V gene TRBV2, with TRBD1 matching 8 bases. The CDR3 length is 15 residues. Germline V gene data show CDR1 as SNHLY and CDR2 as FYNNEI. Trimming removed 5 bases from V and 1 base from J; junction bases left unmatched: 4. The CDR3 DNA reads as TGTGCCAGCAGTTTGCAGGGGGCCAGCAATCAGCCCCAGCATTTT. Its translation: CASSLQGASNQPQHF. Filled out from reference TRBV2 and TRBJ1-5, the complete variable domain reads EPEVTQTPSHQVTQMGQEVILRCVPISNHLYFYWYRQILGQKVEFLVSFYNNEISEKSEIFDDQFSVERPDGSNFTLKIRSTKLEDSAMYFCASSLQGASNQPQHFGDGTRLSIL.

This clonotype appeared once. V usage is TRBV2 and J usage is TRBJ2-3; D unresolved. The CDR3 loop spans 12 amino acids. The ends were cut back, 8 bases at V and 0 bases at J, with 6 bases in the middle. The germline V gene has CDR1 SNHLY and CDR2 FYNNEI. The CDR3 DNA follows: TGTGCCAGCGGTGCAAGCACAGATACGCAGTATTTT. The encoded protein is CASGASTDTQYF.

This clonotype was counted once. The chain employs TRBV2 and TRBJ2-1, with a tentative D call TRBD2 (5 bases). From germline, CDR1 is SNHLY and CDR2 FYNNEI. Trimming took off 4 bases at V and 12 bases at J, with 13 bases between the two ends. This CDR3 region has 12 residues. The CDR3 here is CASSVGEQTQFF. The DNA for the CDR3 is TGTGCCAGCAGTGTCGGGGAGCAAACGCAGTTCTTC. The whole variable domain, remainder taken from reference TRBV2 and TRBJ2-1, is EPEVTQTPSHQVTQMGQEVILRCVPISNHLYFYWYRQILGQKVEFLVSFYNNEISEKSEIFDDQFSVERPDGSNFTLKIRSTKLEDSAMYFCASSVGEQTQFFGPGTRLTVL.

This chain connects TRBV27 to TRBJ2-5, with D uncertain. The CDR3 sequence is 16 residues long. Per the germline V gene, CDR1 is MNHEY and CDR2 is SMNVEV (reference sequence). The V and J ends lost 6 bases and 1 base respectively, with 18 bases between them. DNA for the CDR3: TGTGCCAGCAGAATCCAGGCGGCAGATCTCCAAGAGACCCAGTACTTC. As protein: CASRIQAADLQETQYF.

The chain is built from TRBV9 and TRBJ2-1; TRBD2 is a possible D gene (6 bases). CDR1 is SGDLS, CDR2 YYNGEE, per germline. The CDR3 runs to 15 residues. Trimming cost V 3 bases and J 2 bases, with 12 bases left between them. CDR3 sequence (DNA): TGTGCCAGCAGCGCCGGAGGAGGGGCCTACAATGAGCAGTTCTTC. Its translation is CASSAGGGAYNEQFF. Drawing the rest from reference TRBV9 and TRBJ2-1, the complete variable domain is DSGVTQTPKHLITATGQRVTLRCSPRSGDLSVYWYQQSLDQGLQFLIQYYNGEERAKGNILERFSAQQFPDLHSELNLSSLELGDSALYFCASSAGGGAYNEQFFGPGTRLTVL.

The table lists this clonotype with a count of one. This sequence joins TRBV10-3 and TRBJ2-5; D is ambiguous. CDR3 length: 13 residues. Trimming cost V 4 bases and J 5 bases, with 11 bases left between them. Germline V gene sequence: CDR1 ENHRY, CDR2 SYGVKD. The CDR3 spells CAISVGPGETQYF. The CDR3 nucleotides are TGTGCCATCAGTGTGGGTCCTGGGGAGACCCAGTACTTC.